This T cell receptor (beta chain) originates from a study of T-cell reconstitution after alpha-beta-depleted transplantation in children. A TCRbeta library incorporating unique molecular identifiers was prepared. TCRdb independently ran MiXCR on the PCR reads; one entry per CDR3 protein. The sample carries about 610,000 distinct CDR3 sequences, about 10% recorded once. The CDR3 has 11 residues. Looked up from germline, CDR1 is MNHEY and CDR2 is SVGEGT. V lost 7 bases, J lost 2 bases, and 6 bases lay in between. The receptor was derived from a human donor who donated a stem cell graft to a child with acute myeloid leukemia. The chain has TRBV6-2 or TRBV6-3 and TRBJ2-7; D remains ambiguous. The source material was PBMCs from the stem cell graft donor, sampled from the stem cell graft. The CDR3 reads CASTDAYEQYF. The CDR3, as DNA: TGTGCCAGCACCGACGCCTACGAGCAGTACTTC.